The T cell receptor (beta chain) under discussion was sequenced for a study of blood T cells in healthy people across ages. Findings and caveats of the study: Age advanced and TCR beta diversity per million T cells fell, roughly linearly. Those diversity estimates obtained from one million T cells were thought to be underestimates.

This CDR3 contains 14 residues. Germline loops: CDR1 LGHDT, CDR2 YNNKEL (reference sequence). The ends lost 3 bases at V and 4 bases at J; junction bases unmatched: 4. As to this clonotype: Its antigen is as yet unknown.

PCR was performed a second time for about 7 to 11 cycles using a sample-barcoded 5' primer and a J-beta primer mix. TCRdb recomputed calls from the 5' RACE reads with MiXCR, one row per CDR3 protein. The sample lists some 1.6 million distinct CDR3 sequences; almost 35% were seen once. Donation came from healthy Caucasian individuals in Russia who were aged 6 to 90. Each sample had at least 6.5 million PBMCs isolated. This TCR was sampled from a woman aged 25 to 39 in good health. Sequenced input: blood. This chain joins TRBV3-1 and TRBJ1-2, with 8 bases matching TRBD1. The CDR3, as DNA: TGTGCCAGCAGCCAGGCGGGACAGGTCTATGGCTACACCTTC. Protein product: CASSQAGQVYGYTF.